A single sample gave rise to the 28 T cell receptor beta chains below, sequenced in a study of T cell responses to AZD1222 COVID-19 vaccine. Measured with immunoSEQ multiplex PCR; TCRdb has only the in-frame clones, and not every one. The sample has 100,000 to 130,000 clones; about 92% are singletons. Sample: peripheral blood, taken on day 0 of MenACWY control vaccination. The receptors were sampled from an adult in good health.

The genes are TRBV6-5 and TRBJ1-1; possible D gene TRBD1, 6 bases. V lost 5 bases to trimming and J lost 3 bases, with 16 bases between them. Germline lookup yields CDR1 MNHEY and CDR2 SVGAGI. The CDR3 runs 15 residues. The CDR3 spells CASSQTQGGDTEAFF. The DNA of the CDR3 is TGTGCCAGCAGTCAGACACAGGGAGGGGACACTGAAGCTTTCTTT.

With respect to this clone: The same CDR3 also results from other DNA sequences found in this sample. This sequence joins TRBV5-6 and TRBJ1-4; D gene uncertain. This CDR3 comprises 12 residues. V shed 0 bases and J shed 5 bases, with 2 bases lying between them. In germline, CDR1 is SGHDT, CDR2 YYEEEE. The CDR3: CASSLGNEKLFF. The DNA of the CDR3 is TGTGCCAGCAGCTTGGGAAATGAAAAACTGTTTTTT.

The gene calls are TRBV19 and TRBJ1-1, with D tentatively TRBD1 (5 bases). The V end was cut by 4 bases, the J end by 1 base, with 10 bases between. Germline values: CDR1 LNHDA, CDR2 SQIVND (reference sequence). There are 14 residues in the CDR3. The CDR3, as DNA: TGTGCCAGTAGTAGAAAGGGGACGAACACTGAAGCTTTCTTT. Translating it yields CASSRKGTNTEAFF.

The genes are TRBV28 and TRBJ1-3; perhaps TRBD1 as D (5 bases). With 6 bases removed from V and 4 bases from J, the gap between germline ends came to 13 bases. This CDR3 comprises 14 residues. From germline, CDR1 is MDHEN and CDR2 SYDVKM. DNA for the CDR3: TGTGCCAGCAGCCCCCCCGGGACCGGAAACACCATATATTTT. Translating gives CASSPPGTGNTIYF.

V gene TRBV3-1 (or the pseudogene TRBV3-2) combines with J gene TRBJ2-3; 9 bases line up with TRBD1. Trimming at V came to 3 bases and at J to 3 bases, leaving 7 bases not matched to a gene. Germline CDR1 is LGHDT and CDR2 is YNNKEL (reference sequence). The CDR3 contains 16 residues. CDR3 protein: CASSQAGTGWTDTQYF. For the CDR3, the DNA is TGTGCCAGCAGCCAGGCAGGGACAGGGTGGACAGATACGCAGTATTTT.

V usage is TRBV18 and J usage is TRBJ1-1, with D tentatively TRBD1 (5 bases). Per the germline V gene, CDR1 is KGHSH and CDR2 is LQKENI. V was pared by 0 bases and J by 1 base, with 9 bases between. This CDR3 spans 15 amino acids. The CDR3 DNA sequence: TGTGCCAGCTCACCACCCTCCAGGGCGAACACTGAAGCTTTCTTT. Residues: CASSPPSRANTEAFF. The entire variable domain, with the rest obtained from reference TRBV18 and TRBJ1-1, is as follows: NAGVMQNPRHLVRRRGQEARLRCSPMKGHSHVYWYRQLPEEGLKFMVYLQKENIIDESGMPKERFSAEFPKEGPSILRIQQVVRGDSAAYFCASSPPSRANTEAFFGQGTRLTVV.

V usage is TRBV27 and J usage is TRBJ1-2; 9 bases align to TRBD1. From germline, CDR1 is MNHEY and CDR2 SMNVEV (reference sequence). V lost 4 bases to trimming and J lost 8 bases; unmatched junction nucleotides: 8. The CDR3 consists of 14 residues. CDR3 sequence (DNA): TGTGCCAGCAGTTCCCCAGGACAGGGGCGAGGCTACACCTTC. It is translated as CASSSPGQGRGYTF.

Only one count was recorded for this clone. The V and J genes are TRBV7-9 and TRBJ2-7; the D is unclear. V lost 5 bases and J 4 bases, leaving 12 bases between the germline ends. The CDR3 contains 13 residues. Germline V gives CDR1 SEHNR, CDR2 FQNEAQ (reference sequence). The CDR3 loop reads CASSRLTHYEQYF. The CDR3 coding sequence is TGTGCCAGCAGCCGGCTGACACATTACGAGCAGTACTTC.

The chain is built from TRBV5-1 and TRBJ1-4, with TRBD1 matching 7 bases. Germline CDR1 reads SGHRS; CDR2 reads YFSETQ. The V segment lost 4 bases and the J segment 4 bases; nucleotides outside the gene matches: 7. The CDR3 has 15 amino acids. The CDR3 DNA is TGCGCCAGCAGCCACGGGGACAGTCATAATGAAAAACTGTTTTTT. Its protein is CASSHGDSHNEKLFF.

The V gene is TRBV24-1, the J gene TRBJ2-7; TRBD1 aligns across 10 bases. Trimming removed 0 bases from V and 0 bases from J; junction bases left unmatched: 10. The CDR3 totals 19 residues. CDR1 KGHDR and CDR2 SFDVKD come from the germline V gene. In nucleotides, the CDR3 is TGTGCCACCAGTGATTTGGTCGGGACAGGGGCCGTTGCCTCCTACGAGCAGTACTTC. Translating gives CATSDLVGTGAVASYEQYF.

The chain has TRBV21-1 and TRBJ1-3. TRBV21-1 is classified as a pseudogene. The CDR3 contains 21 residues. The CDR3 DNA is TGTGCCAGCAGCCGCCCCCCACGCCGAAGCCGGAGAAACAGCTCTGGAAACACCATATATTTT. Encoded protein: CASSRPPRRSRRNSSGNTIYF.

The J gene is TRBJ2-7, the V gene TRBV7-8; a possible D gene is TRBD1 (6 bases). The CDR3 totals 14 residues. Trimming removed 5 bases at V and 1 base at J, with 12 bases between. Germline lookup yields CDR1 SGHVS and CDR2 FQNEAQ. In DNA form, the CDR3 reads TGTGCCAGCAGCACCCAGGGGCGGTCCTACGAGCAGTACTTC. Amino acid sequence: CASSTQGRSYEQYF.

The J gene is TRBJ2-5, the V gene TRBV6-5; TRBD1 matches at 11 bases. CDR3 length: 15 amino acids. The V segment lost 0 bases and the J segment 3 bases; nucleotides outside the gene matches: 0. The germline gives CDR1 MNHEY, CDR2 SVGAGI. The CDR3 bases are TGTGCCAGCAGTTACTCGGGACAGGGGGAAGAGACCCAGTACTTC. Protein product: CASSYSGQGEETQYF.

The gene calls are TRBV6-5 and TRBJ2-7, with a weak D call TRBD1 (5 bases). The V gene's germline CDR1 is MNHEY and CDR2 SVGAGI. Trimming took 6 bases from V and 0 from J, leaving 15 bases between them. This CDR3 is 15 amino acids long. For the CDR3, the DNA is TGTGCCAGCAGAGGATGGGCAGGGTACTCCTACGAGCAGTACTTC. Amino acid sequence: CASRGWAGYSYEQYF.

The chain has TRBV2 and TRBJ1-2; tentative D call: TRBD1 (5 bases). The CDR3 sequence is 15 residues long. V lost 2 bases to trimming and J lost 4 bases, with 14 bases between them. Germline CDR1 SNHLY, CDR2 FYNNEI. Here the CDR3 reads CASSEIREGSYGYTF. CDR3 sequence (DNA): TGTGCCAGCAGTGAAATCAGGGAAGGCAGCTATGGCTACACCTTC.

The J gene is TRBJ1-4, the V gene TRBV5-1; TRBD1 is a possible D gene (5 bases). Germline V CDR1 and CDR2: SGHRS, YFSETQ. The V gene lost 4 bases and the J gene lost 8 bases, with 18 bases spanning the gap. This CDR3 is 15 amino acids long. Written as DNA, the CDR3 is TGCGCCAGCAGCGAAGGACAACCCAAGAGGGAAAAACTGTTTTTT. Translating gives CASSEGQPKREKLFF. Variable domain in full (rest from reference TRBV5-1 and TRBJ1-4): KAGVTQTPRYLIKTRGQQVTLSCSPISGHRSVSWYQQTPGQGLQFLFEYFSETQRNKGNFPGRFSGRQFSNSRSEMNVSTLELGDSALYLCASSEGQPKREKLFFGSGTQLSVL.

The count of this clone is one. The V and J genes are TRBV6-5 and TRBJ1-1; 8 bases fit TRBD1. The V and J ends lost 6 bases and 10 bases, in that order; junction bases with no gene match: 16. The CDR3 spans 15 residues. CDR1 and CDR2 from the germline V gene are MNHEY and SVGAGI. The CDR3 DNA follows: TGTGCCAGCAGCCCCCAGGACAGGGATTTTCTGGGAGCTTTCTTT. As protein: CASSPQDRDFLGAFF.

As concerns this clone: Other nucleotide sequences in the sample specify the same CDR3. V is TRBV5-1 and J is TRBJ2-1; D possibly corresponds to TRBD2 (5 bases). V lost 4 bases, J lost 0 bases, and 11 bases lay in between. Germline loops: CDR1 SGHRS, CDR2 YFSETQ. The CDR3 spans 15 residues. CDR3: CASSMDSSSYNEQFF. In DNA, the CDR3 is TGCGCCAGCAGCATGGACTCTAGCTCCTACAATGAGCAGTTCTTC.

This clone was counted only a few times. This chain uses TRBV9 with TRBJ2-1; 9 bases agree with TRBD1. The V segment lost 6 bases and the J segment 0 bases; nucleotides outside the gene matches: 7. The CDR3 covers 16 residues. Germline CDR1 and CDR2: SGDLS and YYNGEE. The CDR3 reads CASTLDRGDSYNEQFF. CDR3 nucleotide sequence: TGTGCCAGCACCCTAGACAGGGGGGACTCCTACAATGAGCAGTTCTTC.

This clone was observed a single time. The chain joins TRBV10-3 to TRBJ2-1, with TRBD1 matching over 9 bases. Looked up from germline, CDR1 is ENHRY and CDR2 is SYGVKD. CDR3 length: 15 amino acids. V lost 10 bases, J lost 8 bases, and 15 bases stayed unmatched. Here the CDR3 DNA reads TGTGCCACTACCCCCGGACAGGGGTTTAACGATGAGCAGTTCTTC. Residues: CATTPGQGFNDEQFF.

The chain employs TRBV5-1 and TRBJ2-1; the D is unclear. The CDR3 is made up of 14 amino acids. Germline V gene lookup returns CDR1 SGHRS and CDR2 YFSETQ. Trimming removed 0 bases from V and 6 bases from J, with 10 bases in between. Here the CDR3 DNA reads TGCGCCAGCAGCTTGGGACCCACGGCCAATGAGCAGTTCTTC. This translates into CASSLGPTANEQFF.

This chain connects TRBV5-1 to TRBJ2-4; possible D gene TRBD1, 6 bases. The germline V and J ends were trimmed by 4 bases and 7 bases, with 9 bases remaining between them. Germline V gene sequence: CDR1 SGHRS, CDR2 YFSETQ. The CDR3 runs 12 residues. The CDR3 here is CASSGQGNIQYF. CDR3 in DNA: TGCGCCAGCAGCGGGCAGGGGAACATTCAGTACTTC.

The CDR3 nucleotides are TGTGCCAGCTCACCGCAGGGGGGTGCGAGCACCGGGGAGCTGTTTTTT. Translating it yields CASSPQGGASTGELFF. The chain employs TRBV18 and TRBJ2-2, with D perhaps matching TRBD1 (7 bases). Germline CDR1 is KGHSH and CDR2 is LQKENI. Trimming cost V 3 bases and J 4 bases, with 15 bases left between them. The CDR3 is 16 amino acids.

This clone was counted once. The V call is TRBV10-3, the J call TRBJ1-1, with 9 bases identical to TRBD1. The junction had 8 bases not matched to a gene; V was cut back by 2 bases and J by 4 bases. Germline V lookup: CDR1 ENHRY, CDR2 SYGVKD. This CDR3 region has 16 residues. CDR3 DNA sequence: TGTGCCATCAGTGAGCCCGGGACAGGGTGGGCCACTGAAGCTTTCTTT. Protein sequence: CAISEPGTGWATEAFF.

This rearrangement joins TRBV19 to TRBJ2-5; the D is unclear. The V and J ends lost 2 bases and 5 bases respectively, with 9 bases between them. This CDR3 has 13 amino acids. Looked up from germline, CDR1 is LNHDA and CDR2 is SQIVND (reference sequence). In DNA, the CDR3 is TGTGCCAGTAGTATACAGGTTCTGGAGACCCAGTACTTC. As protein: CASSIQVLETQYF.

The CDR3 nucleotides read TGTGCCAGCAGCCCGAACCGGAACCGGGATGGCTACACCTTC. Translating it yields CASSPNRNRDGYTF. The rearrangement links TRBV11-2 to TRBJ1-2, with no clear D. Trimming took 5 bases from V and 6 from J, leaving 16 bases between them. The CDR3 is 14 amino acids. The germline V gene has CDR1 SGHAT and CDR2 FQNNGV.

V usage is TRBV7-2 and J usage is TRBJ2-1; perhaps TRBD2 as D (6 bases). The CDR3 is made up of 18 amino acids. Germline CDR1 and CDR2: SGHTA and FQGNSA. V was cut by 7 bases and J by 8 bases, with 30 bases left in between. CDR3 coding DNA: TGTGCCAGCACCCCCCCAGGGCGGGGACCCCCCCGGAGCGATGAGCAGTTCTTC. It codes for CASTPPGRGPPRSDEQFF. The variable domain in full, with the rest retrieved from reference TRBV7-2 and TRBJ2-1, is GAGVSQSPSNKVTEKGKDVELRCDPISGHTALYWYRQSLGQGLEFLIYFQGNSAPDKSGLPSDRFSAERTGGSVSTLTIQRTQQEDSAVYLCASTPPGRGPPRSDEQFFGPGTRLTVL.

The rearrangement links TRBV21-1 to TRBJ2-2; the table calls TRBD2, which could not be checked here. TRBV21-1 is reported as a pseudogene. This CDR3 is built from 17 residues. CDR3 nucleotides: TGTGCCAGCAGCACACCTACTAGAAGTCGAAACACCGGGGAGCTGTTTTTT. This sequence encodes CASSTPTRSRNTGELFF.